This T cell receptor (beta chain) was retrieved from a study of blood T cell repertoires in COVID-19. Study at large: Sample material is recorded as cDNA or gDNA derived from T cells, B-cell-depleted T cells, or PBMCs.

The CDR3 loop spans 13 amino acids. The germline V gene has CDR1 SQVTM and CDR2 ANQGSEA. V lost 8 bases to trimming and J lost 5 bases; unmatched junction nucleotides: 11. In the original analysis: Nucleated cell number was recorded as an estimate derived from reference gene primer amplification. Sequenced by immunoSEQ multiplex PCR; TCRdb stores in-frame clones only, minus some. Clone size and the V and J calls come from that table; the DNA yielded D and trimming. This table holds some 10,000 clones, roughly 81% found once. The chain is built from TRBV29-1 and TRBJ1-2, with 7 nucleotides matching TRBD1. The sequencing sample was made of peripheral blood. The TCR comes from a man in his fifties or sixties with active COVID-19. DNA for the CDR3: TGCAGCATAGAGACCGGGACAGCTTATGGCTACACCTTC. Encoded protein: CSIETGTAYGYTF.